The 11 T cell receptor beta chains listed next were all sequenced from one sample in a study of cytomegalovirus exposure and HLA in healthy donors. TCRdb's table, derived via immunoSEQ multiplex PCR, lists solely in-frame clones and lacks some. The data show 65,000 to 95,000 clones, over 85% seen once. Input material: PBMCs. These receptors all stem from a woman aged 30 to 39 in good health and CMV-seronegative.

This clone is a singleton in its sample. The chain is built from TRBV7-2 and TRBJ1-5; D may be TRBD1 (5 bases). Trimming left V 1 base short and J 4 bases short, with 11 bases between. Germline V gene lookup returns CDR1 SGHTA and CDR2 FQGNSA. The CDR3 runs to 15 residues. The CDR3, as DNA: TGTGCCAGCAGCTTAGGAACAGGCCAAAATCAGCCCCAGCATTTT. Its protein product is CASSLGTGQNQPQHF.

The chain is built from TRBV30 and TRBJ2-7; 9 bases fit TRBD2. With V trimmed by 3 bases and J by 4 bases, 7 bases remained unmatched. The CDR3 extends over 14 amino acids. Germline CDR1 is GTSNPN and CDR2 is SVGIG (reference sequence). The CDR3 loop reads CAWRERGRVYEQYF. CDR3 nucleotide sequence: TGTGCCTGGAGAGAGCGCGGGAGGGTTTACGAGCAGTACTTC.

The chain links TRBV11-1 to TRBJ2-4; a weak D match, TRBD2 (6 bases). Per the germline V gene, CDR1 is SGHAT and CDR2 is FQDESV (reference sequence). V was shortened by 10 bases and J by 6 bases, with 16 bases between the two germline ends. CDR3 size: 13 residues. The CDR3 reads CATSSGSGNIQYF. The CDR3 region has the DNA TGTGCCACCTCGTCCGGGAGCGGAAACATTCAGTACTTC.

The chain has TRBV9 and TRBJ2-5, with 7 bases matching TRBD2. Per germline, CDR1 SGDLS and CDR2 YYNGEE. The CDR3 has 15 amino acids. The V segment lost 0 bases and the J segment 4 bases; nucleotides outside the gene matches: 6. CDR3 nucleotides: TGTGCCAGCAGCGTAGCAGTAGCTAGCGGAGAGACCCAGTACTTC. The encoded protein is CASSVAVASGETQYF. The full variable domain, rest sourced from reference TRBV9 and TRBJ2-5, is DSGVTQTPKHLITATGQRVTLRCSPRSGDLSVYWYQQSLDQGLQFLIQYYNGEERAKGNILERFSAQQFPDLHSELNLSSLELGDSALYFCASSVAVASGETQYFGPGTRLLVL.

This clone is a singleton in its sample. The chain couples TRBV5-1 to TRBJ2-5; the D gene is possibly TRBD1 (5 bases). Germline V gene lookup returns CDR1 SGHRS and CDR2 YFSETQ. The CDR3 loop spans 16 amino acids. Trimming removed 1 base at V and 2 bases at J, with 15 bases between. Here the CDR3 reads CASSLLGSQGQETQYF. CDR3 in DNA: TGCGCCAGCAGCTTGCTAGGGTCCCAGGGTCAAGAGACCCAGTACTTC.

This chain uses TRBV7-3 with TRBJ2-7; no firm D call. Deletions cut 5 bases from V and 0 bases from J, with 8 bases between. The CDR3 runs to 13 residues. Per germline, CDR1 SGHTA and CDR2 FQGTGA. The CDR3 DNA sequence: TGTGCCAGCAGCACACTAAGCTCCTACGAGCAGTACTTC. Protein product: CASSTLSSYEQYF.

This rearrangement joins TRBV5-8 to TRBJ1-4; 9 bases map to TRBD1. The CDR3 is 15 residues long. After removal of 0 bases from V and 6 bases from J, the junction contained 3 bases not matched to a gene. Germline V gene lookup returns CDR1 SGHTS and CDR2 YDEGEE. Written as DNA, the CDR3 is TGTGCCAGCAGCTTGGAGGGGACAGGGTATGAAAAACTGTTTTTT. Its translation: CASSLEGTGYEKLFF.

The chain has TRBV11-2 and TRBJ2-2; 10 bases fit TRBD2. Germline values: CDR1 SGHAT, CDR2 FQNNGV. The CDR3 length is 17 residues. The ends lost 6 bases at V and 1 base at J; junction bases unmatched: 8. CDR3 bases: TGTGCCAGCAGTCGGAGGGTAGCGGGGGGGAACACCGGGGAGCTGTTTTTT. This translates into CASSRRVAGGNTGELFF.

The chain links TRBV4-1 to TRBJ1-2; no definite D call. Germline V gene sequence: CDR1 MGHRA, CDR2 YSYEKL. This CDR3 has 13 amino acids. The V gene lost 0 bases and the J gene lost 2 bases, with 4 bases spanning the gap. Here the CDR3 reads CASSQEENYGYTF. CDR3 coding DNA: TGCGCCAGCAGCCAAGAGGAGAACTATGGCTACACCTTC.

The V gene is TRBV5-8, the J gene TRBJ1-5; D may be TRBD1 (5 bases). This CDR3 has 14 amino acids. Germline V gene sequence: CDR1 SGHTS, CDR2 YDEGEE. Trimming removed 3 bases at V and 3 bases at J, with 10 bases between. The CDR3 nucleotides read TGTGCCAGCAGCTGGGGACTTATCAATCAGCCCCAGCATTTT. This sequence encodes CASSWGLINQPQHF. The whole variable domain, remainder taken from reference TRBV5-8 and TRBJ1-5, is EAGVTQSPTHLIKTRGQQATLRCSPISGHTSVYWYQQALGLGLQFLLWYDEGEERNRGNFPPRFSGRQFPNYSSELNVNALELEDSALYLCASSWGLINQPQHFGDGTRLSIL.

This clone was found once. The rearrangement joins TRBV15 to TRBJ2-3; 9 positions agree with TRBD1. The CDR3 runs to 18 residues. CDR1 LNHNV and CDR2 YYDKDF come from the germline V gene (reference sequence). V gave up 0 bases and J gave up 2 bases; unmatched junction bases: 9. The CDR3 region is CATSRDLRTGVFTDTQYF. DNA of the CDR3: TGTGCCACCAGCAGAGATCTTCGGACAGGGGTATTCACAGATACGCAGTATTTT.